This T cell receptor beta chain was identified in a study of cytomegalovirus exposure and HLA in healthy donors. V was pared by 4 bases and J by 4 bases, with 19 bases between. Germline loops: CDR1 MNHNS, CDR2 SASEGT. The CDR3 covers 16 residues. Clones were read by immunoSEQ multiplex PCR, and TCRdb kept only the in-frame ones, dropping some. The table shows 200,000 to 250,000 clones, with approximately 88% occurring only once. The V gene is TRBV6-1, the J gene TRBJ1-2; tentative D call: TRBD1 (6 bases). The clonotype was recovered from a woman aged 25 to 39 in good health and CMV-seropositive. The sample consisted of PBMCs. CDR3 in DNA: TGTGCCAGCAGTGCCTTCCGGGACACCACGGGCTATGGCTACACCTTC. Residues: CASSAFRDTTGYGYTF.